The following is a TCR beta chain sequence with its context. Its antigen is as yet unknown. The data are from a study of blood T cells in healthy people across ages. Study-wide results and limits: Any conclusive comparison of naive versus antigen-experienced cells was prevented by using unsorted PBMCs.

Alongside a J-beta primer mix, a sample-barcoded 5' primer served in a second PCR lasting about 7 to 11 cycles. TCRdb re-derived calls from the 5' RACE reads in MiXCR, one entry per CDR3 protein. The repertoire holds about a million distinct CDR3 sequences, with about 51% as singletons. The V and J ends lost 3 bases and 0 bases respectively, with 6 bases between them. CDR1 is SNHLY, CDR2 FYNNEI, per germline. CDR3 size: 14 residues. The chain has TRBV2 and TRBJ2-1; D remains unclear. This TCR was sampled from a woman aged 55-70 years in good health. Sequenced input: blood. CDR3 nucleotides: TGTGCCAGCAGTGAGGATAGCTCCTACAATGAGCAGTTCTTC. As protein: CASSEDSSYNEQFF.